The 23 T cell receptor beta chains listed next were all sequenced from one sample in a study of T cell responses to AZD1222 COVID-19 vaccine. Libraries were prepared by immunoSEQ multiplex PCR; TCRdb keeps only in-frame clonotypes and omits some of them. The table includes tens of thousands of clones, approximately 91% detected once. Sequenced material: peripheral blood, taken on day 0 of AZD1222 vaccination. These receptors were collected from an adult in good health.

This chain uses TRBV9 with TRBJ1-2; 9 positions agree with TRBD1. CDR3 size: 16 residues. Germline lookup yields CDR1 SGDLS and CDR2 YYNGEE. J gave up 4 bases and V 3 bases, and 10 bases lay outside the gene matches. CDR3 protein: CASSANPEQGAYGYTF. The CDR3 DNA follows: TGTGCCAGCAGCGCGAATCCCGAACAGGGGGCCTATGGCTACACCTTC.

This clone was observed a single time. The chain carries TRBV28 and TRBJ1-2; 9 bases align to TRBD1. The CDR3 has 13 amino acids. Trimming took 7 bases from V and 13 from J; bases not matched to a gene: 13. Germline loops: CDR1 MDHEN, CDR2 SYDVKM. CDR3 sequence: CASTIGTGRASTF. The CDR3, as DNA: TGTGCCAGCACAATCGGGACAGGGAGGGCTAGCACCTTC.

This clone appeared a single time. CDR3 loop: CASSTGLPSDTQYF. The CDR3 bases are TGCGCCAGCAGCACCGGGCTCCCATCAGATACGCAGTATTTT. The chain recombines TRBV5-1 with TRBJ2-3; D is unresolved. CDR3 length: 14 amino acids. Germline lookup yields CDR1 SGHRS and CDR2 YFSETQ. V dropped 4 bases and J dropped 4 bases, with 13 bases sitting between them.

The CDR3 region has the DNA TGTGCCAGCAGGTCCCAGGGGGCAGGGTATGAAGCTTTCTTT. Its protein product is CASRSQGAGYEAFF. The V call is TRBV21-1, the J call TRBJ1-1; the table assigns TRBD1, which was not confirmed against the DNA. TRBV21-1 is described as a pseudogene. The CDR3 loop spans 14 amino acids.

The gene calls are TRBV29-1 and TRBJ2-3, with D unclear. The V end lost 3 bases, the J end lost 1 base, and 11 bases lay between the germline ends. This CDR3 region has 14 residues. Germline-derived CDR1 and CDR2 are SQVTM and ANQGSEA. The CDR3 spells CSVDAPQGTDTQYF. The DNA of the CDR3 is TGCAGCGTTGATGCCCCCCAGGGCACAGATACGCAGTATTTT.

The rearrangement joins TRBV28 to TRBJ1-2; 7 positions agree with TRBD1. The V segment lost 3 bases and the J segment 4 bases; nucleotides outside the gene matches: 14. Germline values: CDR1 MDHEN, CDR2 SYDVKM. The CDR3 spans 17 residues. CDR3 nucleotide sequence: TGTGCCAGCAGTTTCCCAAGGACAGGTCCCACAAGCTATGGCTACACCTTC. It is translated as CASSFPRTGPTSYGYTF.

The V gene is TRBV3-1 (or the pseudogene TRBV3-2), the J gene TRBJ1-2, with D perhaps matching TRBD1 (5 bases). The CDR3 is 13 residues long. Trimming stripped 0 bases from V and 5 bases from J, with 7 bases between. CDR1 and CDR2 (germline): LGHDT, YNNKEL (reference sequence). CDR3 in DNA: TGTGCCAGCAGCCAAGAAGGGGTTTATGGCTACACCTTC. Amino acid sequence: CASSQEGVYGYTF.

The chain couples TRBV27 to TRBJ1-4, with TRBD1 matching over 10 bases. Trimming cost V 4 bases and J 10 bases; bases outside gene matches: 6. The germline gives CDR1 MNHEY, CDR2 SMNVEV (reference sequence). The CDR3 has 14 amino acids. The CDR3 DNA is TGTGCCAGCAGTTCCGGACAGGGGGTCGGAAAACTGTTTTTT. Protein: CASSSGQGVGKLFF. Full variable domain (missing parts from reference TRBV27 and TRBJ1-4): EAQVTQNPRYLITVTGKKLTVTCSQNMNHEYMSWYRQDPGLGLRQIYYSMNVEVTDKGDVPEGYKVSRKEKRNFPLILESPSPNQTSLYFCASSSGQGVGKLFFGSGTQLSVL.

The chain employs TRBV7-2 and TRBJ2-3; 11 positions agree with TRBD2. With 5 bases clipped from V and 2 bases from J, the junction kept 6 bases outside the gene matches. The CDR3 has 16 residues. Looked up from germline, CDR1 is SGHTA and CDR2 is FQGNSA. CDR3 region: CASSGTSGVVTDTQYF. The CDR3 DNA follows: TGTGCCAGCAGCGGGACTAGCGGAGTAGTCACAGATACGCAGTATTTT.

This clone was found once. The J gene is TRBJ2-5, the V gene TRBV6-2 or TRBV6-3, with a possible D match to TRBD2 (5 bases). The CDR3 is 12 amino acids. Germline V gene data show CDR1 as MNHEY and CDR2 as SVGEGT. Trimming took off 6 bases at V and 3 bases at J, with 8 bases between the two ends. The CDR3, as DNA: TGTGCCAGCAGCGGGGTGGAAGAGACCCAGTACTTC. Translation gives CASSGVEETQYF.

The chain employs TRBV9 and TRBJ2-1; D not certain. CDR1 is SGDLS, CDR2 YYNGEE, per germline. This CDR3 has 14 amino acids. V lost 4 bases and J 1 base, leaving 9 bases between the germline ends. CDR3 DNA: TGTGCCAGCAGCCGCGCCGAGTCCTACAATGAGCAGTTCTTC. As protein: CASSRAESYNEQFF. The whole variable domain, filled in from reference TRBV9 and TRBJ2-1, reads DSGVTQTPKHLITATGQRVTLRCSPRSGDLSVYWYQQSLDQGLQFLIQYYNGEERAKGNILERFSAQQFPDLHSELNLSSLELGDSALYFCASSRAESYNEQFFGPGTRLTVL.

The V and J genes are TRBV24-1 and TRBJ2-3; D remains ambiguous. Per the germline V gene, CDR1 is KGHDR and CDR2 is SFDVKD. Trimming removed 3 bases at V and 3 bases at J, with 3 bases between. The CDR3 consists of 12 residues. CDR3 nucleotide sequence: TGTGCCACCAGTGATACGACAGATACGCAGTATTTT. Protein: CATSDTTDTQYF.

V is TRBV6-2 or TRBV6-3 and J is TRBJ1-1; D unclear. This CDR3 is 14 amino acids long. Germline lookup yields CDR1 MNHEY and CDR2 SVGEGT. V lost 2 bases to trimming and J lost 2 bases, with 9 bases between them. This CDR3 is CASSYGTSNTEAFF. CDR3 DNA sequence: TGTGCCAGCAGTTACGGTACCAGCAACACTGAAGCTTTCTTT.

In nucleotides, the CDR3 is TGTGCCAGCAGCCAAGAGCTAGCGGGGGGCGTAGATACGCAGTATTTT. This gives the protein CASSQELAGGVDTQYF. The chain has TRBV4-2 and TRBJ2-3; 11 bases agree with TRBD2. This CDR3 is 16 amino acids long. Germline V gene lookup returns CDR1 LGHNA and CDR2 YNFKEQ. Germline trimming cut 0 bases from V and 5 bases from J; bases unmatched to any gene: 4.

The V gene is TRBV5-1, the J gene TRBJ1-2; D is undetermined. With 1 base removed from V and 0 bases from J, the gap between germline ends came to 7 bases. The CDR3 loop spans 14 amino acids. Germline-derived CDR1 and CDR2 are SGHRS and YFSETQ. Here the CDR3 DNA reads TGCGCCAGCAGCTTGACACAGACTAACTATGGCTACACCTTC. Translation: CASSLTQTNYGYTF.

The chain joins TRBV19 to TRBJ1-4; D call uncertain. CDR1 and CDR2 from the germline V gene are LNHDA and SQIVND (reference sequence). This CDR3 is built from 14 residues. V was trimmed by 6 bases and J by 8 bases, leaving 16 bases between them. The CDR3 DNA reads as TGTGCCAGTAGGCCGGGCGGCCTAGGGGAAAAACTGTTTTTT. It is translated as CASRPGGLGEKLFF.

The rearrangement uses TRBV9 and TRBJ1-5; 8 bases align to TRBD1. Looked up from germline, CDR1 is SGDLS and CDR2 is YYNGEE. Germline trimming cut 4 bases from V and 2 bases from J; bases unmatched to any gene: 8. CDR3 length: 16 amino acids. The CDR3 reads CASSPSGGLGNQPQHF. As DNA, the CDR3 is TGTGCCAGCAGCCCATCAGGGGGCTTGGGCAATCAGCCCCAGCATTTT.

This sequence joins TRBV7-2 and TRBJ1-5; D is ambiguous. The CDR3 is made up of 16 amino acids. V was pared by 0 bases and J by 5 bases, with 14 bases between. Germline V gives CDR1 SGHTA, CDR2 FQGNSA. The CDR3: CASSLAAGTPYQPQHF. CDR3 bases: TGTGCCAGCAGCTTAGCGGCAGGTACTCCATATCAGCCCCAGCATTTT.

This rearrangement joins TRBV9 to TRBJ2-5; D is tentatively TRBD1 or TRBD2 (7 bases each). Germline CDR1 and CDR2: SGDLS and YYNGEE. CDR3 length: 16 residues. The V and J ends lost 1 base and 2 bases respectively, with 15 bases between them. The CDR3, as DNA: TGTGCCAGCAGCGTACGATCCCAGGGGGGGCAAGAGACCCAGTACTTC. This codes for CASSVRSQGGQETQYF.

The chain joins TRBV27 to TRBJ1-2; D unclear. The CDR3 has 16 amino acids. V was cut by 1 base and J by 2 bases, with 14 bases left in between. The germline gives CDR1 MNHEY, CDR2 SMNVEV (reference sequence). The CDR3 protein is CASSLFWPPKNYGYTF. CDR3 DNA: TGTGCCAGCAGTTTATTCTGGCCACCGAAAAACTATGGCTACACCTTC.

The CDR3 protein is CASTYSPRTGTRYGYTF. DNA of the CDR3: TGTGCCAGCACCTACTCCCCAAGGACAGGTACTCGCTATGGCTACACCTTC. V is TRBV3-1 (or the pseudogene TRBV3-2) and J is TRBJ1-2; 7 nucleotides line up with TRBD1. Trimming took 7 bases from V and 4 from J; bases not matched to a gene: 18. This CDR3 spans 17 amino acids. Germline CDR1 and CDR2: LGHDT and YNNKEL (reference sequence).

This chain uses TRBV6-5 with TRBJ1-2; D unresolved. Germline-derived CDR1 and CDR2 are MNHEY and SVGAGI. V lost 6 bases to trimming and J lost 3 bases, with 17 bases between them. The CDR3 is 15 residues long. The CDR3 bases are TGTGCCAGCAGGGCCGGGAGCCTGGAACACTATGGCTACACCTTC. Encoded protein: CASRAGSLEHYGYTF.

The V call is TRBV7-9, the J call TRBJ1-1; D remains unclear. The CDR3 covers 12 residues. V was cut by 5 bases and J by 5 bases, with 9 bases left in between. The germline V gene encodes CDR1 SEHNR and CDR2 FQNEAQ (reference sequence). The CDR3 DNA reads as TGTGCCAGCAGCGGGTCATGGACTGAAGCTTTCTTT. Translated: CASSGSWTEAFF.